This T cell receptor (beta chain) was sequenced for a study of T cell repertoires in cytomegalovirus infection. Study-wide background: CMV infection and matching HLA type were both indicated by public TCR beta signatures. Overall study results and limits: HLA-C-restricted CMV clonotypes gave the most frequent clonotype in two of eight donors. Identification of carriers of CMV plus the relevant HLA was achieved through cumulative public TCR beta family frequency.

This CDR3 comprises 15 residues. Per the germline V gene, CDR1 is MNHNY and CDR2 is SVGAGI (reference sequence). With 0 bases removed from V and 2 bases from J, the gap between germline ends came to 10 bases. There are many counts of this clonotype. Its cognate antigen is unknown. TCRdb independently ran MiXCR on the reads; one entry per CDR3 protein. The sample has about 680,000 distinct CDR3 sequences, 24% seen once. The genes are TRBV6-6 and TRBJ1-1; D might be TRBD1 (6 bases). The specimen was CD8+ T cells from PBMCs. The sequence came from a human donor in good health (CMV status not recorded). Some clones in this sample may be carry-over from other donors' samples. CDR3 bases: TGTGCCAGCAGTTACTCGGGCAGGGGTAACACTGAAGCTTTCTTT. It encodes CASSYSGRGNTEAFF.